These 6 T cell receptor beta chains originate from one sample sequenced in a study of shared clonotypes between healthy human individuals. The protocol was immunoSEQ multiplex PCR, while the TCRdb copy is restricted to in-frame clones and leaves out a portion. The sample has 550,000 to 800,000 clones; around 67% are singletons. Sequenced input: memory CD4+ T cells sorted from blood. As to subset: CD45RA-negative fraction. The receptors were gathered from a woman aged 25 to 39 in good health.

The chain links TRBV6-4 to TRBJ1-5; unclear D gene. The CDR3 runs 13 residues. CDR1 and CDR2 from the germline V gene are MRHNA and SNTAGT. Trimming removed 4 bases from V and 5 bases from J, with 9 bases in between. CDR3 DNA sequence: TGTGCCAGCAGTGGGACCGAGGATCAGCCCCAGCATTTT. Its protein is CASSGTEDQPQHF.

This clone has a handful of counts. The rearrangement links TRBV6-1 to TRBJ1-2; D is uncertain. CDR1 MNHNS and CDR2 SASEGT come from the germline V gene. The CDR3 consists of 13 residues. Deletions cut 1 base from V and 3 bases from J, with 6 bases between. CDR3 residues: CASSEVPHYGYTF. The CDR3 bases are TGTGCCAGCAGTGAAGTCCCCCACTATGGCTACACCTTC.

V is TRBV27 and J is TRBJ2-5; 7 nucleotides agree with TRBD2. Germline CDR1 is MNHEY and CDR2 is SMNVEV (reference sequence). The CDR3 is 15 residues long. Unmatched junction bases numbered 8, after V lost 6 bases and J lost 1 base. CDR3 nucleotide sequence: TGTGCCAGCAGCTCTAGCGGAGCCGGCCAAGAGACCCAGTACTTC. Protein: CASSSSGAGQETQYF.

The gene calls are TRBV7-9 and TRBJ2-7; 8 bases line up with TRBD1. Germline V gives CDR1 SEHNR, CDR2 FQNEAQ (reference sequence). This CDR3 is 15 amino acids long. V was pared by 5 bases and J by 6 bases, with 12 bases of the junction left unmatched. The CDR3 DNA reads as TGTGCCAGCAGCCCACAGGGGGGCCAGGGTGCCGAGCAGTACTTC. Amino acid sequence: CASSPQGGQGAEQYF.

The chain couples TRBV29-1 to TRBJ2-1; 13 bases fit TRBD2. Trimming removed 7 bases from V and 8 bases from J; junction bases left unmatched: 11. The CDR3 totals 15 residues. In germline, CDR1 is SQVTM, CDR2 ANQGSEA. CDR3 nucleotide sequence: TGCAGCGCCCGGCAACTAGCGGGAGGGGTCGATGAGCAGTTCTTC. Its protein is CSARQLAGGVDEQFF.

The chain carries TRBV28 and TRBJ2-5; D perhaps matches TRBD1 (6 bases). The CDR3 has 14 residues. The V end was cut by 5 bases, the J end by 2 bases, with 12 bases between. Germline values: CDR1 MDHEN, CDR2 SYDVKM. CDR3 nucleotide sequence: TGTGCCAGCAGTCCGGACAGAATGCAAGAGACCCAGTACTTC. This encodes CASSPDRMQETQYF. The full variable domain, completed using reference TRBV28 and TRBJ2-5, is DVKVTQSSRYLVKRTGEKVFLECVQDMDHENMFWYRQDPGLGLRLIYFSYDVKMKEKGDIPEGYSVSREKKERFSLILESASTNQTSMYLCASSPDRMQETQYFGPGTRLLVL.